The 27 T cell receptor beta chains presented below share a single source sample, sequenced in a study of beta chain features in type 1 diabetes. Isolated RNA was reverse transcribed in full, so expressed TCRB transcripts were sequenced. The protocol was immunoSEQ multiplex PCR, while the TCRdb copy is restricted to in-frame clones and leaves out a portion. This table holds approximately 150,000 clones, about 9.1% found once. Sequencing was done on a sample of central memory CD4+ T cells from blood. These receptors originate from a woman under 30 in good health.

This clone was picked up many times. The J gene is TRBJ2-7, the V gene TRBV10-3; 7 nucleotides line up with TRBD1. CDR3 size: 11 residues. Germline CDR1 and CDR2: ENHRY and SYGVKD. The trim removed 8 bases at V and 7 bases at J, leaving 5 bases unmatched. The CDR3 DNA is TGTGCCATCCAGGGGGTTGGAGAGCAGTACTTC. Translated: CAIQGVGEQYF.

This clone has just a few counts. The chain recombines TRBV2 with TRBJ2-1; 8 positions match TRBD1. V lost 7 bases, J lost 7 bases, and 9 bases stayed unmatched. In germline, CDR1 is SNHLY, CDR2 FYNNEI. The CDR3 has 14 amino acids. The CDR3 nucleotides read TGTGCCAGCATGGGGCAGGGGGCGGGGAATGAGCAGTTCTTC. This encodes CASMGQGAGNEQFF. The entire variable domain, with the rest obtained from reference TRBV2 and TRBJ2-1, is as follows: EPEVTQTPSHQVTQMGQEVILRCVPISNHLYFYWYRQILGQKVEFLVSFYNNEISEKSEIFDDQFSVERPDGSNFTLKIRSTKLEDSAMYFCASMGQGAGNEQFFGPGTRLTVL.

This clone was observed a few times. V and J are TRBV14 and TRBJ2-5, with D perhaps matching TRBD1 (6 bases). Germline CDR1 is SGHDN and CDR2 is FVKESK. V shed 4 bases and J shed 4 bases, with 13 bases lying between them. This CDR3 is 14 amino acids long. CDR3 sequence: CASSPGVMGETQYF. In DNA, the CDR3 is TGTGCCAGCAGCCCAGGGGTGATGGGAGAGACCCAGTACTTC.

Written as DNA, the CDR3 is TGTGCCAGCAGTGGCTGGGGGGGCTCGAATGAGCAGTTCTTC. Its protein product is CASSGWGGSNEQFF. The gene calls are TRBV2 and TRBJ2-1, with D perhaps matching TRBD2 (7 bases). Germline V gene lookup returns CDR1 SNHLY and CDR2 FYNNEI. The CDR3 has 14 amino acids. V was shortened by 4 bases and J by 7 bases, with 14 bases between the two germline ends.

This clone was seen more than once but under ten times. The V and J genes are TRBV6-4 and TRBJ2-7; D not certain. The CDR3 contains 12 residues. Germline CDR1 MRHNA, CDR2 SNTAGT. Trimming left V 3 bases short and J 2 bases short, with 5 bases between. The DNA of the CDR3 is TGTGCCAGCAGTGATTCTGCCTACGAGCAGTACTTC. This sequence encodes CASSDSAYEQYF.

The sample holds a few counts of this clone. The gene calls are TRBV6-5 and TRBJ1-1; weak D call: TRBD1 (5 bases). The germline V gene has CDR1 MNHEY and CDR2 SVGAGI. V was clipped by 6 bases and J by 1 base, with 9 bases between them. This CDR3 comprises 13 residues. The CDR3: CASRRTQNTEAFF. CDR3 nucleotides: TGTGCCAGCAGAAGGACACAGAACACTGAAGCTTTCTTT.

V gene TRBV19 combines with J gene TRBJ1-4; D is undetermined. From germline, CDR1 is LNHDA and CDR2 SQIVND (reference sequence). The CDR3 loop spans 17 amino acids. Trimming cost V 5 bases and J 2 bases, with 18 bases left between them. The CDR3 reads CASSRSRLPITNEKLFF. CDR3 DNA sequence: TGTGCCAGTAGTCGGAGTCGGTTGCCCATTACTAATGAAAAACTGTTTTTT.

This clone was seen more than once but under ten times. The chain recombines TRBV11-2 with TRBJ2-1, with 9 bases fitting TRBD2. Germline values: CDR1 SGHAT, CDR2 FQNNGV. The CDR3 covers 15 residues. Germline trimming cut 4 bases from V and 4 bases from J; bases unmatched to any gene: 5. CDR3 sequence reads: CASSYGGGAYNEQFF. Here the CDR3 DNA reads TGTGCCAGCAGCTATGGCGGGGGGGCGTACAATGAGCAGTTCTTC.

This chain connects TRBV13 to TRBJ2-1; TRBD2 matches at 12 bases. V lost 6 bases to trimming and J lost 12 bases; unmatched junction nucleotides: 9. From germline, CDR1 is PRHDT and CDR2 FYEKMQ (reference sequence). This CDR3 is 14 amino acids long. CDR3 coding DNA: TGTGCCAGCAGTGCGCTAGCGGGAGGGCGGGCGCAGTTCTTC. Its protein is CASSALAGGRAQFF.

The table lists this clone with a few counts. The V and J genes are TRBV5-5 and TRBJ2-7; unclear D gene. CDR1 and CDR2 (germline): SGHKS, YYEKEE (reference sequence). V gave up 4 bases and J gave up 2 bases, with 10 bases separating them. This CDR3 contains 13 residues. The CDR3 is CASSLILAYEQYF. In nucleotides, the CDR3 is TGTGCCAGCAGCCTAATCTTAGCCTACGAGCAGTACTTC. The full variable domain, with the rest looked up from reference TRBV5-5 and TRBJ2-7, is DAGVTQSPTHLIKTRGQQVTLRCSPISGHKSVSWYQQVLGQGPQFIFQYYEKEERGRGNFPDRFSARQFPNYSSELNVNALLLGDSALYLCASSLILAYEQYFGPGTRLTVT.

V and J are TRBV29-1 and TRBJ2-3; possibly TRBD2 for D (5 bases). The CDR3 is 12 residues long. V lost 5 bases and J lost 5, with 11 bases in between. Germline V lookup: CDR1 SQVTM, CDR2 ANQGSEA. CDR3 DNA: TGCAGCGTTCGAGGGCCGGGAGATACGCAGTATTTT. Residues: CSVRGPGDTQYF.

This clone showed up just a few times. The V call is TRBV29-1, the J call TRBJ1-2, with 7 nucleotides matching TRBD1. This CDR3 comprises 12 residues. The germline V gene encodes CDR1 SQVTM and CDR2 ANQGSEA. Unmatched junction bases numbered 2, after V lost 3 bases and J lost 4 bases. Here the CDR3 reads CSVDAGGYGYTF. In DNA form, the CDR3 reads TGCAGCGTTGACGCAGGGGGCTATGGCTACACCTTC.

The rearrangement joins TRBV5-1 to TRBJ2-7, with TRBD2 identical over 13 bases. This CDR3 has 15 residues. The ends lost 5 bases at V and 5 bases at J; junction bases unmatched: 7. Germline CDR1 SGHRS, CDR2 YFSETQ. CDR3 bases: TGCGCCAGCAGGGGGGGACTAGCGGGATCCCACGAGCAGTACTTC. Encoded protein: CASRGGLAGSHEQYF.

V gene TRBV7-8 combines with J gene TRBJ1-1; tentatively, D is TRBD1 (6 bases). Trimming left V 3 bases short and J 7 bases short, with 15 bases between. The CDR3 has 14 amino acids. The germline CDR1 and CDR2 sequences are SGHVS and FQNEAQ. CDR3 loop: CASSFDQGSFEAFF. CDR3 bases: TGTGCCAGCAGCTTCGACCAGGGGTCCTTTGAAGCTTTCTTT.

This clone was detected only a few times. The chain uses TRBV6-5 and TRBJ1-3; D unclear. This CDR3 comprises 14 residues. The V end lost 8 bases, the J end lost 0 bases, and 11 bases lay between the germline ends. The V gene's germline CDR1 is MNHEY and CDR2 SVGAGI. The CDR3 bases are TGTGCCAGCGAGGACCGGGACTCTGGAAACACCATATATTTT. This sequence encodes CASEDRDSGNTIYF.

V is TRBV5-1 and J is TRBJ2-2; D may be TRBD1 (6 bases). Trimming took off 4 bases at V and 2 bases at J, with 15 bases between the two ends. Germline values: CDR1 SGHRS, CDR2 YFSETQ. This CDR3 is 16 amino acids long. DNA for the CDR3: TGCGCCAGCAGCCCTACAGGGAATTTTAACACCGGGGAGCTGTTTTTT. It yields the protein CASSPTGNFNTGELFF.

This clone has more than one count but fewer than ten. V is TRBV27 and J is TRBJ1-1; maybe TRBD1 (6 bases). Germline V gene sequence: CDR1 MNHEY, CDR2 SMNVEV (reference sequence). V lost 6 bases, J lost 1 base, and 15 bases lay in between. This CDR3 has 15 amino acids. CDR3 protein: CASSKLDRSNTEAFF. In DNA, the CDR3 is TGTGCCAGCAGCAAACTCGACAGGTCGAACACTGAAGCTTTCTTT.

CDR3 residues: CASNGQGVTEAFF. DNA for the CDR3: TGTGCCAGCAATGGACAGGGGGTAACTGAAGCTTTCTTT. This sequence joins TRBV2 and TRBJ1-1; 10 bases line up with TRBD1. Per the germline V gene, CDR1 is SNHLY and CDR2 is FYNNEI. The V gene end was trimmed by 7 bases and the J gene end by 5 bases; junction bases not matched to a gene: 4. The CDR3 covers 13 residues.

In its sample, this clone was seen a few times. The chain links TRBV19 to TRBJ1-1; D gene unclear. V was cut by 0 bases and J by 10 bases, with 15 bases left in between. Germline V gives CDR1 LNHDA, CDR2 SQIVND (reference sequence). This CDR3 contains 14 residues. This CDR3 reads CASSIDSEGSGAFF. The CDR3 nucleotides read TGTGCCAGTAGTATAGATTCGGAGGGATCGGGAGCTTTCTTT.

Only a few counts were recorded for this clone. The chain combines TRBV4-3 with TRBJ2-7; 8 bases are a match to TRBD2. The CDR3 runs 16 residues. Unmatched junction bases numbered 7, after V lost 0 bases and J lost 3 bases. Germline CDR1 LGHNA, CDR2 YSLEER. The CDR3 region has the DNA TGCGCCAGCAGCCAAGATGCGGCGGGGGGCGGCTACGAGCAGTACTTC. Its translation: CASSQDAAGGGYEQYF.

The chain joins TRBV27 to TRBJ2-7; 7 bases match TRBD2. Unmatched junction bases numbered 8, after V lost 6 bases and J lost 0 bases. Germline V CDR1 and CDR2: MNHEY, SMNVEV (reference sequence). The CDR3 is 15 residues long. This chain's CDR3 is CASSPGLAVSYEQYF. The CDR3 DNA reads as TGTGCCAGCAGCCCCGGTCTAGCGGTCTCCTACGAGCAGTACTTC.

This chain uses TRBV7-8 with TRBJ2-2, with D unclear. The CDR3 consists of 14 residues. Germline V CDR1 and CDR2: SGHVS, FQNEAQ. Trimming took 8 bases from V and 0 from J, leaving 10 bases between them. Here the CDR3 DNA reads TGTGCCAGCTACAAGACTCCGAACACCGGGGAGCTGTTTTTT. Its translation is CASYKTPNTGELFF.

The V and J genes are TRBV4-1 and TRBJ2-3, with 8 nucleotides matching TRBD2. The V and J ends lost 3 bases and 2 bases, in that order; junction bases with no gene match: 7. Germline V gene lookup returns CDR1 MGHRA and CDR2 YSYEKL. The CDR3 runs to 16 residues. This CDR3 is CASSQGPGRATDTQYF. CDR3 coding DNA: TGCGCCAGCAGCCAGGGCCCCGGGAGGGCCACAGATACGCAGTATTTT.

This clone has a handful of counts. The V gene is TRBV5-1, the J gene TRBJ1-3; unclear D gene. Germline V CDR1 and CDR2: SGHRS, YFSETQ. The CDR3 totals 14 residues. The V end was cut by 8 bases, the J end by 0 bases, with 12 bases between. The CDR3 nucleotides read TGCGCCAGTAAACCGGGAGACTCTGGAAACACCATATATTTT. As protein: CASKPGDSGNTIYF.

V gene TRBV5-1 combines with J gene TRBJ2-1; D perhaps matches TRBD1 (6 bases). Germline values: CDR1 SGHRS, CDR2 YFSETQ. The CDR3 has 17 amino acids. V lost 4 bases and J lost 10, with 27 bases in between. The CDR3 bases are TGCGCCAGCAGCCTGAGGGACACTCGATCTTCTCGCTACGAGCAGTTCTTC. Amino acid sequence: CASSLRDTRSSRYEQFF.

This clone was observed a few times. V usage is TRBV5-4 and J usage is TRBJ2-3; 13 nucleotides agree with TRBD2. The CDR3 spans 16 residues. Trimming cost V 4 bases and J 3 bases; bases outside gene matches: 5. CDR1 and CDR2 (germline): SGHNT, YYREEE (reference sequence). CDR3 in amino acids: CASSEGLAGPTDTQYF. For the CDR3, the DNA is TGTGCCAGCAGCGAGGGACTAGCGGGGCCGACAGATACGCAGTATTTT.

This clone has just a few counts. The genes are TRBV4-1 and TRBJ1-1, with a tentative D call TRBD1 (6 bases). CDR1 MGHRA and CDR2 YSYEKL come from the germline V gene. The germline V and J ends were trimmed by 0 bases and 5 bases, with 16 bases remaining between them. The CDR3 totals 16 residues. The CDR3 coding sequence is TGCGCCAGCAGCCAAGAACTCGGGGGGCGGGGGACTGAAGCTTTCTTT. This sequence encodes CASSQELGGRGTEAFF.